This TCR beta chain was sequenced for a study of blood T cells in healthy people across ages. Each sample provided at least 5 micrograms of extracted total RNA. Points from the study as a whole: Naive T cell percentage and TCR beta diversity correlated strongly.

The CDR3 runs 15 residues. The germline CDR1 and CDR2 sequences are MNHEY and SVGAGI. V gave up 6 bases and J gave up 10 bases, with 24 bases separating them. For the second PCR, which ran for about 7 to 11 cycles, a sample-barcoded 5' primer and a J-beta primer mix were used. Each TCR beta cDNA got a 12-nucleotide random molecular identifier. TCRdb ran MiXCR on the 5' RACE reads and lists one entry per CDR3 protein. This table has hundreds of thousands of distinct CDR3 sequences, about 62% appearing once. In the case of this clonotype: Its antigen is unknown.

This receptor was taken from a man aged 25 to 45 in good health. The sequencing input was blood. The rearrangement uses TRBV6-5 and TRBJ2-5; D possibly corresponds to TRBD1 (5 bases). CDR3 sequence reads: CASRQPPGIQGIQYF. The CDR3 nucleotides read TGTGCCAGCAGGCAGCCCCCAGGGATTCAGGGTATCCAGTACTTC.